This is a list of T cell receptor beta chains from one sample in a study of Graves' ophthalmopathy and Graves' hyperthyroidism. TCRdb processed the multiplex PCR reads anew with MiXCR; each CDR3 protein has one entry. The table lists about 620,000 distinct CDR3 sequences, 22% of them singletons, with approximately 7% in the top ten. The sequencing sample was made of peripheral blood. The origin of the receptors is a woman younger than 35 with stable Graves' hyperthyroidism. Some clones in this sample may be carry-over from other donors' samples. The CDR3 runs from the conserved cysteine through the conserved F or W. D genes are given only for firm matches. The size entry is marked missing in some rows and otherwise reads once, few, many or a size class.

many	TRBD2	TRBJ2-7	TRBV25-1	TGTGCCAGCAGTGAGATGATGGGGGAGGGAGAGCAGTACTTC	CASSEMMGEGEQYF
NA	TRBD1	TRBJ2-5	TRBV6-2/TRBV6-3	TGTGCCAGCAGTCATCCGGCCGGGACAGGAAGAGAGACCCAGTACTTC	CASSHPAGTGRETQYF
many	NA	TRBJ2-7	TRBV5-1	TGCGCCAGCAGCCATAACCCACCGTACGAGCAGTACTTC	CASSHNPPYEQYF
many	TRBD1	TRBJ1-1	TRBV12-3/TRBV12-4	TGTGCCAGCAGTTGGGGACAGGGGGCGAGCACTGAAGCTTTCTTT	CASSWGQGASTEAFF
NA	NA	TRBJ1-2	TRBV2	TGTGCCAGCAGTGGCGGCCTTCTTTACTATGGCTACACCTTC	CASSGGLLYYGYTF
many	NA	TRBJ2-2	TRBV12-3/TRBV12-4	TGTGCCAGCAGTGACACAGGGCTCGGGAACACCGGGGAGCTGTTTTTT	CASSDTGLGNTGELFF
many	NA	TRBJ1-2	TRBV5-5	TGTGCCAGCAGGCGTACAAATACTAACTATGGCTACACCTTC	CASRRTNTNYGYTF
many	NA	TRBJ2-7	TRBV20-1	TGCAGTGCTAGACCCCCCCGGGATTCATACGAGCAGTACTTC	CSARPPRDSYEQYF
few	TRBD1	TRBJ1-2	TRBV20-1	TGCAGTGCACCCGACAGGGCTTCTAACTATGGCTACACCTTC	CSAPDRASNYGYTF
NA	NA	TRBJ2-2	TRBV9	TGTGCCAGCAGCGTAGCACCGGGAGAGGGGTACGGCACCGGGGAGCTGTTTTTT	CASSVAPGEGYGTGELFF
many	NA	TRBJ1-2	TRBV7-9	TGTGCCAGCAGCTACCAGGAGGTCTATGGCTACACCTTC	CASSYQEVYGYTF
many	NA	TRBJ2-2	TRBV5-1	TGTGCCAGCAGCTTAGAAGGGAACACCGGGGAGCTGTTTTTT	CASSLEGNTGELFF
many	TRBD1	TRBJ2-7	TRBV12-3/TRBV12-4	TGTGCCAGCAGTTTAGCGGGACAGGCCTACGAGCAGTACTTC	CASSLAGQAYEQYF
few	TRBD1	TRBJ2-7	TRBV29-1	TGCAGCGTGAGGGAGACAGGGGGCTACGAGCAGTACTTC	CSVRETGGYEQYF